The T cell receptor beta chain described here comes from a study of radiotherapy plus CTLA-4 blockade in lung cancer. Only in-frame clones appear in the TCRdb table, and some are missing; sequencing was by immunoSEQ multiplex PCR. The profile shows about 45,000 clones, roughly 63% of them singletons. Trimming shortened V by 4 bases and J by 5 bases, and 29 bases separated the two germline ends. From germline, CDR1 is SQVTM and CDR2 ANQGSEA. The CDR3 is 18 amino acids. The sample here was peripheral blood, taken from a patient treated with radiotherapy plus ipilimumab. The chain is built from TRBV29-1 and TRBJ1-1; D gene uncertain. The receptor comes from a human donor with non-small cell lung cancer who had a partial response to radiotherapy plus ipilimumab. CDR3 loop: CSVVYRAGWGVAETEAFF. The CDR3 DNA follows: TGCAGCGTTGTCTACCGGGCGGGGTGGGGAGTAGCTGAGACTGAAGCTTTCTTT.